What follows are 20 T cell receptor beta chains derived from one specimen sequenced in a study of blood T cell repertoires in COVID-19. Profiling relied on immunoSEQ multiplex PCR, and the TCRdb table lists in-frame clones only, not all of them. Among around 40,000 clones listed, over 80% were seen once. The sequencing sample was made of peripheral blood. All receptors come from a human donor in a cohort sampled during active COVID-19.

The chain uses TRBV4-3 and TRBJ2-7, with 8 bases aligning to TRBD1. Germline V lookup: CDR1 LGHNA, CDR2 YSLEER. This CDR3 comprises 14 residues. The V segment lost 6 bases and the J segment 4 bases; nucleotides outside the gene matches: 8. CDR3 sequence (DNA): TGCGCCAGCAGTCGTGGACAGGGAAGATACGAGCAGTACTTC. Its translation: CASSRGQGRYEQYF.

The chain combines TRBV5-1 with TRBJ2-1, with 13 positions matching TRBD2. V was pared by 0 bases and J by 9 bases, with 6 bases of the junction left unmatched. Germline V lookup: CDR1 SGHRS, CDR2 YFSETQ. This CDR3 comprises 16 residues. CDR3 DNA sequence: TGCGCCAGCAGCTTGGGCGGACTAGCGGGAGTCAGTGAGCAGTTCTTC. It codes for CASSLGGLAGVSEQFF.

The rearrangement links TRBV27 to TRBJ2-5; D may be TRBD1 (5 bases). Between the trimmed V and J ends, which lost 4 bases and 8 bases, there was a span of 14 bases. CDR1 and CDR2 from the germline V gene are MNHEY and SMNVEV (reference sequence). The CDR3 is 13 residues long. The CDR3 spells CASSSQGFETQYF. The CDR3 region has the DNA TGTGCCAGCAGTTCCCAGGGATTCGAAACCCAGTACTTC.

The chain carries TRBV18 and TRBJ2-3; D is perhaps TRBD2 (6 bases). CDR1 and CDR2 (germline): KGHSH, LQKENI. This CDR3 contains 15 residues. V lost 3 bases and J lost 3, with 13 bases in between. DNA of the CDR3: TGTGCCAGCTCACCGGTCAGTGGGGGGACAGATACGCAGTATTTT. It codes for CASSPVSGGTDTQYF.

The V gene is TRBV4-3, the J gene TRBJ2-3; TRBD2 aligns across 11 bases. The CDR3 consists of 16 residues. Germline V gene lookup returns CDR1 LGHNA and CDR2 YSLEER. J lost 3 bases, V lost 0 bases, and 2 bases had no gene match. The CDR3, as DNA: TGCGCCAGCAGCCAAGAACTAGCGGGGGCAACAGATACGCAGTATTTT. This translates into CASSQELAGATDTQYF.

The V and J genes are TRBV2 and TRBJ2-6, with D possibly matching TRBD1 (6 bases). The V gene's germline CDR1 is SNHLY and CDR2 FYNNEI. This CDR3 has 16 amino acids. V was trimmed by 6 bases and J by 0 bases, leaving 12 bases between them. CDR3 amino acids: CASRRQEYSGANVLTF. DNA of the CDR3: TGTGCCAGCAGACGACAGGAGTACTCTGGGGCCAACGTCCTGACTTTC.

The chain links TRBV5-4 to TRBJ2-3; possible D gene TRBD2, 7 bases. The CDR3 covers 15 residues. V was cut by 4 bases and J by 0 bases, with 12 bases left in between. Germline values: CDR1 SGHNT, CDR2 YYREEE (reference sequence). In DNA form, the CDR3 reads TGTGCCAGCAGCACCGGGGGGCACAGCACAGATACGCAGTATTTT. It codes for CASSTGGHSTDTQYF. The whole variable domain, remainder taken from reference TRBV5-4 and TRBJ2-3, is ETGVTQSPTHLIKTRGQQVTLRCSSQSGHNTVSWYQQALGQGPQFIFQYYREEENGRGNFPPRFSGLQFPNYSSELNVNALELDDSALYLCASSTGGHSTDTQYFGPGTRLTVL.

This chain connects TRBV5-6 to TRBJ1-4, with TRBD1 matching over 9 bases. The CDR3 sequence is 16 residues long. After removal of 1 base from V and 8 bases from J, the junction contained 9 bases not matched to a gene. Germline V lookup: CDR1 SGHDT, CDR2 YYEEEE. Here the CDR3 DNA reads TGTGCCAGCAGCTTGCACGGGACAGGGCCCTCAGAAAAACTGTTTTTT. Its protein is CASSLHGTGPSEKLFF.

V and J are TRBV3-1 (or the pseudogene TRBV3-2) and TRBJ1-5, with D maybe TRBD1 (6 bases). Trimming removed 1 base from V and 4 bases from J, with 8 bases in between. CDR3 size: 14 residues. Per germline, CDR1 LGHDT and CDR2 YNNKEL (reference sequence). The CDR3 sequence is CASSQVRGNQPQHF. Here the CDR3 DNA reads TGTGCCAGCAGCCAAGTGAGGGGGAATCAGCCCCAGCATTTT.

The chain links TRBV4-2 to TRBJ1-1; D is unclear. V lost 4 bases to trimming and J lost 3 bases, with 12 bases between them. In germline, CDR1 is LGHNA, CDR2 YNFKEQ. CDR3 size: 14 residues. The CDR3: CASSPPGRDTEAFF. The CDR3 DNA sequence: TGTGCCAGCAGCCCCCCGGGAAGGGACACTGAAGCTTTCTTT.

This clone was observed a handful of times. The chain is built from TRBV6-2 or TRBV6-3 and TRBJ1-1, with D possibly TRBD1 on 6 matching bases. The V end was cut by 2 bases, the J end by 0 bases, with 10 bases between. This CDR3 contains 15 residues. Germline loops: CDR1 MNHEY, CDR2 SVGEGT. The DNA of the CDR3 is TGTGCCAGCAGTTACGGGGGGGCCATGAACACTGAAGCTTTCTTT. Protein: CASSYGGAMNTEAFF.

This chain links TRBV30 with TRBJ1-2; D is ambiguous. Per the germline V gene, CDR1 is GTSNPN and CDR2 is SVGIG (reference sequence). The germline V and J ends were trimmed by 0 bases and 7 bases, with 12 bases remaining between them. The CDR3 runs 13 residues. CDR3 nucleotide sequence: TGTGCCTGGAGTGTACTTGGATCTAGTGGCTACACCTTC. Its protein is CAWSVLGSSGYTF.

This clone was detected only once. This chain links TRBV6-5 with TRBJ2-7; the match to TRBD1 covers 9 bases. V gave up 6 bases and J gave up 7 bases; unmatched junction bases: 4. The germline gives CDR1 MNHEY, CDR2 SVGAGI. This CDR3 region has 12 residues. This CDR3 reads CASRQGASEQYF. The CDR3 DNA sequence: TGTGCCAGCAGACAGGGGGCGAGTGAGCAGTACTTC.

V and J are TRBV11-2 and TRBJ2-5; 7 bases line up with TRBD1. The trim removed 3 bases at V and 5 bases at J, leaving 3 bases unmatched. Germline V gene lookup returns CDR1 SGHAT and CDR2 FQNNGV. The CDR3 contains 13 residues. The CDR3 sequence is CASSFPRGETQYF. CDR3 nucleotide sequence: TGTGCCAGCAGCTTTCCCAGGGGGGAGACCCAGTACTTC.

This rearrangement joins TRBV11-2 to TRBJ2-3, with 8 positions matching TRBD2. The CDR3 sequence is 15 residues long. Germline V CDR1 and CDR2: SGHAT, FQNNGV. V shed 4 bases, J shed 8 bases, and the junction held 11 bases outside the gene matches. Here the CDR3 reads CASSSLAGGHITQYF. As DNA, the CDR3 is TGTGCCAGCAGCTCTCTGGCGGGGGGCCATATTACGCAGTATTTT.

In its sample, this clone was seen once. In nucleotides, the CDR3 is TGTGCCAGCAGCCAAGGAAGGGAGGCCTACAATGAGCAGTTCTTC. Translating it yields CASSQGREAYNEQFF. The chain links TRBV14 to TRBJ2-1; a possible D gene is TRBD2 (6 bases). Trimming took off 1 base at V and 2 bases at J, with 9 bases between the two ends. The CDR3 contains 15 residues. Looked up from germline, CDR1 is SGHDN and CDR2 is FVKESK.

The gene calls are TRBV5-6 and TRBJ1-5; the D is unclear. Germline lookup yields CDR1 SGHDT and CDR2 YYEEEE. The V gene lost 1 base and the J gene lost 6 bases, with 14 bases spanning the gap. The CDR3 is 15 amino acids. This chain's CDR3 is CASSLFWGVSQPQHF. The CDR3 DNA reads as TGTGCCAGCAGCTTGTTCTGGGGAGTGAGTCAGCCCCAGCATTTT.

This chain links TRBV7-2 with TRBJ1-2; 7 nucleotides line up with TRBD1. V lost 4 bases to trimming and J lost 4 bases; unmatched junction nucleotides: 12. Germline V CDR1 and CDR2: SGHTA, FQGNSA. There are 16 residues in the CDR3. CDR3 sequence: CASSSGQALLGYGYTF. Here the CDR3 DNA reads TGTGCCAGCAGCTCAGGACAGGCCCTCTTGGGCTATGGCTACACCTTC.

V and J are TRBV29-1 and TRBJ2-3, with TRBD2 as a possible D gene (5 bases). Trimming removed 8 bases from V and 1 base from J, with 7 bases in between. This CDR3 has 11 residues. CDR1 is SQVTM, CDR2 ANQGSEA, per germline. CDR3 coding DNA: TGCAGCTCCGGGGGCACAGATACGCAGTATTTT. This codes for CSSGGTDTQYF.

J is TRBJ2-1 and V is TRBV27; TRBD2 might be the D (5 bases). Deletions cut 2 bases from V and 2 bases from J, with 13 bases between. The CDR3 length is 16 residues. Germline values: CDR1 MNHEY, CDR2 SMNVEV (reference sequence). The CDR3 protein is CASSLKRERPYNEQFF. The CDR3 region has the DNA TGTGCCAGCAGTTTAAAGAGGGAGAGGCCCTACAATGAGCAGTTCTTC.